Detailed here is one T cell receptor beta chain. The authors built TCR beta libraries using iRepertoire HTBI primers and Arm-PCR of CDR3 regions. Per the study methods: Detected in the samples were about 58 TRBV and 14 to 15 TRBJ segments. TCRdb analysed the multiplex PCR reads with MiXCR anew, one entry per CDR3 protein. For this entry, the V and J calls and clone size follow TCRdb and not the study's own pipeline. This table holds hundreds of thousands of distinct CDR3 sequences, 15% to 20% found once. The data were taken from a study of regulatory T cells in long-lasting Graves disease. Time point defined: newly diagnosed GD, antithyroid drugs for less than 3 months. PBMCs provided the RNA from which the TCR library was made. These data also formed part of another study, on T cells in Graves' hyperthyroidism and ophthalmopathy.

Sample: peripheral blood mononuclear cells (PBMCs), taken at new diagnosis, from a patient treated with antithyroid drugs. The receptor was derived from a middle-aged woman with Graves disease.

Written as DNA, the CDR3 is TGTGCCAGCAGTACCCAGGGGGCGGACACCGGGGAGCTGTTTTTT. Its protein is CASSTQGADTGELFF. This chain links TRBV27 with TRBJ2-2, with 8 bases matching TRBD1. The ends lost 5 bases at V and 3 bases at J; junction bases unmatched: 5. The CDR3 contains 15 residues. CDR1 is MNHEY and CDR2 is SMNVEV in the germline V gene (reference sequence).